This T cell receptor (beta chain) appears in the sequencing data of a study of shared clonotypes between healthy human individuals. Findings and caveats of the study: Memory subsets had estimated richness that was generally smaller than that of naive subsets. The donor pool, a small one, limited the genetic and exposure-history diversity represented.

A CD45RA-negative memory subset and a CD45RA+ naive subset were separated from the CD4+ cells. Per the study methods: Filtering of immunoSEQ junctional sequences could not match full-length read filtering. The protocol was immunoSEQ multiplex PCR, while the TCRdb copy is restricted to in-frame clones and leaves out a portion. From that table come the V and J calls and clone size; the DNA was used to work out D and trimming. The sample lists 2 million to 2.5 million clones; over 90% were seen once. Points on this clone: Its target is not known.

In germline, CDR1 is MDHEN, CDR2 SYDVKM. Trimming removed 5 bases at V and 4 bases at J, with 11 bases between. The CDR3 contains 13 residues. The chain employs TRBV28 and TRBJ2-5, with D maybe TRBD1 (5 bases). This TCR came from a man aged 18-30 years in good health. Some clones in this sample may be carry-over from other donors' samples. Sequencing was performed on naive CD4+ T cells from PBMCs. Specified subset: CD45RA+ positively selected. DNA for the CDR3: TGTGCCAGCAGTGACAGTACACGAGAGACCCAGTACTTC. It yields the protein CASSDSTRETQYF. The full variable domain, in which reference TRBV28 and TRBJ2-5 provide the parts outside the CDR3, is DVKVTQSSRYLVKRTGEKVFLECVQDMDHENMFWYRQDPGLGLRLIYFSYDVKMKEKGDIPEGYSVSREKKERFSLILESASTNQTSMYLCASSDSTRETQYFGPGTRLLVL.